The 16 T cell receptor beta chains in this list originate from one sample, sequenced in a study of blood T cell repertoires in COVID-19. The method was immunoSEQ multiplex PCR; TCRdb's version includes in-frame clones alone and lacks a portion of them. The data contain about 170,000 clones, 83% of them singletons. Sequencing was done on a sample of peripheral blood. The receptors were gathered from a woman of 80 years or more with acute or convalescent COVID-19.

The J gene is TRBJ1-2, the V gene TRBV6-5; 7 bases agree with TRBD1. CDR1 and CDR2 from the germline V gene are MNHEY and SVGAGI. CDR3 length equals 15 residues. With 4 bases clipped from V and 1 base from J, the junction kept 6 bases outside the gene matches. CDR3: CASSLQGTYNYGYTF. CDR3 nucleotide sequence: TGTGCCAGCAGTTTACAGGGGACTTATAACTATGGCTACACCTTC.

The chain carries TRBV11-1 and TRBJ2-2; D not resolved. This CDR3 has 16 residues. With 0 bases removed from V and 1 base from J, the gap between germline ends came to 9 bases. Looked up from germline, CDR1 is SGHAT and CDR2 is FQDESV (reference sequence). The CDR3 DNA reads TGTGCCAGCAGCTTAGCGTCGCTGAGGAACACCGGGGAGCTGTTTTTT. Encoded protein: CASSLASLRNTGELFF. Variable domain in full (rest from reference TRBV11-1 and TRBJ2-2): EAEVAQSPRYKITEKSQAVAFWCDPISGHATLYWYRQILGQGPELLVQFQDESVVDDSQLPKDRFSAERLKGVDSTLKIQPAELGDSAMYLCASSLASLRNTGELFFGEGSRLTVL.

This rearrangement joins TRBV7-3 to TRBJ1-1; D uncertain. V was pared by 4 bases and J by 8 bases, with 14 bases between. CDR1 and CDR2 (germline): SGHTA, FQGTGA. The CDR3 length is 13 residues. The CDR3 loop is CASSSLPRSEAFF. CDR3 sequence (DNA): TGTGCCAGCAGCTCCCTACCCCGGTCCGAAGCTTTCTTT.

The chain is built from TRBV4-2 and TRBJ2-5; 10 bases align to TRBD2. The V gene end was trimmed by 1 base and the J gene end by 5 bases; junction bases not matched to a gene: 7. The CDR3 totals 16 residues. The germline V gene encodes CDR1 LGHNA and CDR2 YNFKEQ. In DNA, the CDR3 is TGTGCCAGCAGCCAAGTAGTAGCGGGGGGATTGGAGACCCAGTACTTC. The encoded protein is CASSQVVAGGLETQYF.

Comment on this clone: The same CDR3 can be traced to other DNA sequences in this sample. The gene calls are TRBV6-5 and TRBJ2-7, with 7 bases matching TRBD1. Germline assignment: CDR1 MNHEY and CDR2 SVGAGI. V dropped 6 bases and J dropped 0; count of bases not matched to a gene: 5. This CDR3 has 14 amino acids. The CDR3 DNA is TGTGCCAGCAGCACCGGGACAGCCTCCTACGAGCAGTACTTC. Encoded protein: CASSTGTASYEQYF.

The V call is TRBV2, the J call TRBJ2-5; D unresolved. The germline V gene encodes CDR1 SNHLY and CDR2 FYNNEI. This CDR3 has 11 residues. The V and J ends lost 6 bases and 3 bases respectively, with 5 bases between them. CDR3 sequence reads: CASSYEETQYF. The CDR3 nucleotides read TGTGCCAGCAGCTACGAAGAGACCCAGTACTTC.

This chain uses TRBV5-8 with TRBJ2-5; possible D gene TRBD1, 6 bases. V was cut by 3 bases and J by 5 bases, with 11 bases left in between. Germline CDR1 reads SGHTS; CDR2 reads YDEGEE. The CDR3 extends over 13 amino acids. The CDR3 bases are TGTGCCAGCAGCTACAGGGTAGGGGAGACCCAGTACTTC. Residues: CASSYRVGETQYF.

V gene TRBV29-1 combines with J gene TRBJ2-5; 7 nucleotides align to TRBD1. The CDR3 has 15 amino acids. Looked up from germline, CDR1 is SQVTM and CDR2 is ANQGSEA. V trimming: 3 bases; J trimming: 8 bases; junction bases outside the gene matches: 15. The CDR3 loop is CSVEPTGRAQGTQYF. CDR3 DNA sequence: TGCAGCGTTGAGCCGACAGGGAGAGCCCAAGGAACCCAGTACTTC.

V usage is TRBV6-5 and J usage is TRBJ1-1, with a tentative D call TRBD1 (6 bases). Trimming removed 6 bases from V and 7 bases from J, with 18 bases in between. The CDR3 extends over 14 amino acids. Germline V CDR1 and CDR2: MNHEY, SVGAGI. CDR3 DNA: TGTGCCAGCAGAAGGGGGTCCCTTCCACTTGAAGCTTTCTTT. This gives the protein CASRRGSLPLEAFF.

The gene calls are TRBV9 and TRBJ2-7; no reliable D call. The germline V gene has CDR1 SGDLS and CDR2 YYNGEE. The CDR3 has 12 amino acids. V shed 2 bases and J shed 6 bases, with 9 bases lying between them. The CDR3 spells CASSVGGGEQYF. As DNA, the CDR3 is TGTGCCAGCAGCGTCGGCGGTGGCGAGCAGTACTTC.

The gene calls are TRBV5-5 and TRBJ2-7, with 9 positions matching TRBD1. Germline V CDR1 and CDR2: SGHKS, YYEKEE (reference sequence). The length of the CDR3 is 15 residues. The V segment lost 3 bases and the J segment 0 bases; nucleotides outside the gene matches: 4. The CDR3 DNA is TGTGCCAGCAGCTGGACAGGGGATGGCTCCTACGAGCAGTACTTC. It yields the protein CASSWTGDGSYEQYF.

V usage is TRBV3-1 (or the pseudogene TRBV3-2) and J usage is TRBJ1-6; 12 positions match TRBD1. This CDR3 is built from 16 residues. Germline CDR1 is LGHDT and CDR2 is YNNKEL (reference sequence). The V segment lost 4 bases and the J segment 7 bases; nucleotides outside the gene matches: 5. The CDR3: CASSLGTGGGNSPLHF. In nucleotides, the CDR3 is TGTGCCAGCAGCCTCGGGACAGGGGGCGGGAATTCACCCCTCCACTTT.

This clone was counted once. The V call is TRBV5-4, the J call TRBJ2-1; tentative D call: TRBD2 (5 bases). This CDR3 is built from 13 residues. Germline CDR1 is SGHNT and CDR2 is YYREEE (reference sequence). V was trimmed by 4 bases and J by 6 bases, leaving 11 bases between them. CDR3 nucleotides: TGTGCCAGCAGCCTACTAGTTCCCAATGAGCAGTTCTTC. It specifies CASSLLVPNEQFF.

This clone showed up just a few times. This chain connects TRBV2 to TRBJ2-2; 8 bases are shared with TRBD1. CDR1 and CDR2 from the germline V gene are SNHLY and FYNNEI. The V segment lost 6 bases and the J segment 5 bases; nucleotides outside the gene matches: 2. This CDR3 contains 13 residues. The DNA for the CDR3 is TGTGCCAGCAGAAACAGGGGGACCGGGGAGCTGTTTTTT. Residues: CASRNRGTGELFF. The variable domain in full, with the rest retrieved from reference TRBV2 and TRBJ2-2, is EPEVTQTPSHQVTQMGQEVILRCVPISNHLYFYWYRQILGQKVEFLVSFYNNEISEKSEIFDDQFSVERPDGSNFTLKIRSTKLEDSAMYFCASRNRGTGELFFGEGSRLTVL.

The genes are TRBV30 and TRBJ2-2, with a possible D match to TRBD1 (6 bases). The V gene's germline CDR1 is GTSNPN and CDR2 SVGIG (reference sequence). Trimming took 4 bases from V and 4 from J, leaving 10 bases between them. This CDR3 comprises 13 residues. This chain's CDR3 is CAWKGTTTGELFF. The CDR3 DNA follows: TGTGCCTGGAAAGGGACAACCACCGGGGAGCTGTTTTTT.

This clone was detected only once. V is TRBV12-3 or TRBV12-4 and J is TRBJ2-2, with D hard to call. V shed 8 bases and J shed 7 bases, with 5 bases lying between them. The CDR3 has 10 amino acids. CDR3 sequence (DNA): TGTGCCAGCTTCGGCGGGGAGCTGTTTTTT. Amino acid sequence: CASFGGELFF.